These 4 T cell receptor beta chains were all obtained from the same sample, sequenced in a study of blood T cells in healthy people across ages. Alongside a J-beta primer mix, a sample-barcoded 5' primer served in a second PCR lasting roughly 6 to 12 cycles. Each CDR3 protein is one row after TCRdb ran MiXCR on the 5' RACE reads. The sample holds fewer than 900,000 distinct CDR3 sequences, roughly 44% seen once. Sequenced: blood. Every receptor here comes from a woman between 55 and 75 years old in good health.

The chain has TRBV10-3 and TRBJ2-6; TRBD2 is a possible D gene (5 bases). The CDR3 has 17 amino acids. The V and J ends lost 2 bases and 1 base respectively, with 12 bases between them. The V gene's germline CDR1 is ENHRY and CDR2 SYGVKD. Written as DNA, the CDR3 is TGTGCCATCAGTGAGGGCCGGGGTGCATCTGGGGCCAACGTCCTGACTTTC. Encoded protein: CAISEGRGASGANVLTF.

The chain joins TRBV5-5 to TRBJ1-4; D call uncertain. The CDR3 runs 14 residues. The germline CDR1 and CDR2 sequences are SGHKS and YYEKEE (reference sequence). The germline V and J ends were trimmed by 1 base and 5 bases, with 9 bases remaining between them. CDR3 loop: CASSLFGVNEKLFF. The CDR3 nucleotides are TGTGCCAGCAGCTTGTTCGGGGTGAATGAAAAACTGTTTTTT.

This clonotype was counted a few times. The V call is TRBV12-3 or TRBV12-4, the J call TRBJ1-2; D ambiguous. Deletions cut 0 bases from V and 2 bases from J, with 4 bases between. The CDR3 consists of 13 residues. The CDR3 reads CASSLARNYGYTF. Written as DNA, the CDR3 is TGTGCCAGCAGTTTAGCGAGGAACTATGGCTACACCTTC.

J is TRBJ2-1 and V is TRBV10-3, with D maybe TRBD1 (6 bases). This CDR3 is built from 15 residues. Trimming left V 0 bases short and J 7 bases short, with 13 bases between. Per the germline V gene, CDR1 is ENHRY and CDR2 is SYGVKD. The CDR3: CAISESGQPKNEQFF. The CDR3 coding sequence is TGTGCCATCAGTGAGTCGGGACAACCCAAAAATGAGCAGTTCTTC.